Described below is a single T cell receptor (beta chain) sequence and its context. The Seattle patients joined while their infection was active and were tracked longitudinally afterward. The CDR3 length is 15 residues. Germline CDR1 MNHNY, CDR2 SVGAGI (reference sequence). Germline trimming cut 4 bases from V and 2 bases from J; bases unmatched to any gene: 7. The sample originates from a study of blood T cell repertoires in COVID-19. Study-level background: COVID-19 samples from acute and convalescent phases originated in the United States, Italy and Spain. Sample material is recorded as cDNA or gDNA derived from T cells, B-cell-depleted T cells, or PBMCs.

Original data processing: Reference gene primer amplification in the assay estimated nucleated cell counts. The assay was immunoSEQ multiplex PCR, and TCRdb's table has in-frame clones only and misses some. From that table come the V and J calls and clone size; the DNA was used to work out D and trimming. Of about 170,000 clones detected, less than 90% appear once; the ten largest clones hold around 9.9%. This clonotype was sampled from a woman aged 55-69 years with COVID-19, enrolled during active disease. The V and J genes are TRBV6-6 and TRBJ2-7; 8 bases are shared with TRBD2. The source material was peripheral blood. This CDR3 is CASSFQLADPYEQYF. CDR3 bases: TGTGCCAGCAGTTTTCAACTAGCGGACCCCTACGAGCAGTACTTC.